Described below is a single TCR beta chain sequence and its context. A unique molecular identifier was attached to every TCR cDNA molecule. TCRdb recomputed calls from the 5' RACE reads with MiXCR, one row per CDR3 protein. The data contain about 120,000 distinct CDR3 sequences, approximately 10% of them singletons. This sample stems from a study of spatial heterogeneity in lung cancer. Study information: PBMC collected at follow-up were sequenced when available, a median of roughly 24 months after resection. The average appearance count of each unique TCR and UMI combination in raw reads was more than eight.

The CDR3 runs to 11 residues. Losses at the gene ends were 8 bases for V and 8 bases for J; bases not matched to a gene: 4. The V gene's germline CDR1 is ENHRY and CDR2 SYGVKD. Time point in this sample: blood at routine non-recurrence follow-up after resection. The sequenced material consisted of unsorted whole RNA from tumor, nontumor lung or frozen PBMC. The J gene is TRBJ1-2, the V gene TRBV10-3, with 8 bases identical to TRBD1. The origin of this receptor is a female donor with early-stage non-small cell lung cancer. The source was PBMCs, collected at follow-up. CDR3 protein: CAISGGEGYTF. The CDR3 nucleotides are TGTGCCATCTCAGGGGGCGAGGGCTACACCTTC.